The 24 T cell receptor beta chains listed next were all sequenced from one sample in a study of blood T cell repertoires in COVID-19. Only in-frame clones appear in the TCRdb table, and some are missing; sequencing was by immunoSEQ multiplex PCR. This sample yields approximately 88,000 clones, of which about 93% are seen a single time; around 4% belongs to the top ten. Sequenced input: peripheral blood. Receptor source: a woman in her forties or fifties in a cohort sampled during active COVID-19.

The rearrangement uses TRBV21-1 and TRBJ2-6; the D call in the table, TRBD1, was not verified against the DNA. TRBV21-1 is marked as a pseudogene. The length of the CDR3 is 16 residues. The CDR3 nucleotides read TGTGCCAGCAACCCCGGACAGGGCGTCGGGGCCAACGTCCTGACTTTC. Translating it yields CASNPGQGVGANVLTF.

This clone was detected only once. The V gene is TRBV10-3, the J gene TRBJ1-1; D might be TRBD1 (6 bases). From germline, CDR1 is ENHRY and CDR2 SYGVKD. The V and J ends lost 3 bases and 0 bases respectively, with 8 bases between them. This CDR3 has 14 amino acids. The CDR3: CAISETGMNTEAFF. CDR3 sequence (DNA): TGTGCCATCAGTGAAACAGGGATGAACACTGAAGCTTTCTTT.

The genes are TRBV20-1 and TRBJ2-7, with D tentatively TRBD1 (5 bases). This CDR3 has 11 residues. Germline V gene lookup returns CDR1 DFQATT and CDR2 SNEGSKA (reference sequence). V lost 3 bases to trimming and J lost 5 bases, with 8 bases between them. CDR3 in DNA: TGCAGTGCTAGGTCAGGGCACGAGCAGTACTTC. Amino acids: CSARSGHEQYF.

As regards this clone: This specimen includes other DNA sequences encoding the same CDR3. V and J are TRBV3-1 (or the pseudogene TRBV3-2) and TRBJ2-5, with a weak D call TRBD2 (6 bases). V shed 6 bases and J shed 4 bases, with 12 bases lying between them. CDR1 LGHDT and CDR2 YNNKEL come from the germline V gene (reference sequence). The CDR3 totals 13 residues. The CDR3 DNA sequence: TGTGCCAGCAGGGTGCGGGGCTCAGAGACCCAGTACTTC. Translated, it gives CASRVRGSETQYF.

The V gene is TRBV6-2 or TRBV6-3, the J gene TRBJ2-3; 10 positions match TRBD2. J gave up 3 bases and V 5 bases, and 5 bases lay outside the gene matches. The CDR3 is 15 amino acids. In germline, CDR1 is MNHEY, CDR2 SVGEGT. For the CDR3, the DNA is TGTGCCAGCAGTATAGGACTAGCGGTTACAGATACGCAGTATTTT. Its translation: CASSIGLAVTDTQYF.

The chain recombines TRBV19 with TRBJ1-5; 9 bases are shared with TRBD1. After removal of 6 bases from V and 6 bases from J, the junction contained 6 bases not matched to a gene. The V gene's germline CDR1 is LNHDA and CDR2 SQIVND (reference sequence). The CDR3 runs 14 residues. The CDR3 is CASRPGQGRQPQHF. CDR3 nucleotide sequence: TGTGCCAGTAGGCCGGGACAGGGTCGTCAGCCCCAGCATTTT.

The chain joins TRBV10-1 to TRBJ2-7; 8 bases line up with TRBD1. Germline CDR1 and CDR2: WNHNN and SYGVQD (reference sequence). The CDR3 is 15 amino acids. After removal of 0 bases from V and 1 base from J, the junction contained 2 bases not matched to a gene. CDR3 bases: TGCGCCAGCAGTGAGTCTGGGACAGGATCCTACGAGCAGTACTTC. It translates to CASSESGTGSYEQYF.

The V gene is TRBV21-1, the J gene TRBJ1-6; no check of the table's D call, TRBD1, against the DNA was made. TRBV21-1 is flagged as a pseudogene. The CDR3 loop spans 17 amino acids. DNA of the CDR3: TGTGCCAGCAGCAAAGAAGGAGAGACAGGGGCGCATTCACCCCTCCACTTT. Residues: CASSKEGETGAHSPLHF.

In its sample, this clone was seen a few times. This chain's CDR3 is CASRPGGLATYNEQFF. The CDR3 coding sequence is TGTGCCAGCAGGCCTGGGGGCCTTGCTACCTACAATGAGCAGTTCTTC. The genes are TRBV7-2 and TRBJ2-1; TRBD1 is a possible D gene (6 bases). The germline V and J ends were trimmed by 6 bases and 2 bases, with 17 bases remaining between them. The CDR3 consists of 16 residues. The germline V gene encodes CDR1 SGHTA and CDR2 FQGNSA.

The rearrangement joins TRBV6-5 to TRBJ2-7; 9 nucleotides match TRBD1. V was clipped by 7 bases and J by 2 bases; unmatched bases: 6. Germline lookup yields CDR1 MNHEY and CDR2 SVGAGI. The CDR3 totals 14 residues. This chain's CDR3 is CASTTGGPPYEQYF. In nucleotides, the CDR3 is TGTGCCAGCACTACAGGGGGCCCCCCCTACGAGCAGTACTTC.

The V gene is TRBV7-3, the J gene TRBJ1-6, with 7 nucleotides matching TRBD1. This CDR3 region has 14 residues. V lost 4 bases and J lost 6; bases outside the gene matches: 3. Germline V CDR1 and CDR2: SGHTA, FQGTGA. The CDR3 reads CASSSGTANSPLHF. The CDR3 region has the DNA TGTGCCAGCAGCTCCGGGACAGCTAATTCACCCCTCCACTTT.

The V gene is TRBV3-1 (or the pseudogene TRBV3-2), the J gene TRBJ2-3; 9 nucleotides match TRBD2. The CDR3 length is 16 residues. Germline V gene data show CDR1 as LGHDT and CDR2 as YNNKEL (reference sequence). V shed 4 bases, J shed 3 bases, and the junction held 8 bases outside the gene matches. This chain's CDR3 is CASSLNSGSTTDTQYF. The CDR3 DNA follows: TGTGCCAGCAGCCTAAATAGCGGGAGTACGACAGATACGCAGTATTTT.

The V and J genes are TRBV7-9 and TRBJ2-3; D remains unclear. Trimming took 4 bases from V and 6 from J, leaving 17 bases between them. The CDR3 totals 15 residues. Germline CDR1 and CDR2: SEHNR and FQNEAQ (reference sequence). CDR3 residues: CASSYLGQNGDTQYF. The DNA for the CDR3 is TGTGCCAGCAGCTATCTTGGGCAAAATGGGGATACGCAGTATTTT.

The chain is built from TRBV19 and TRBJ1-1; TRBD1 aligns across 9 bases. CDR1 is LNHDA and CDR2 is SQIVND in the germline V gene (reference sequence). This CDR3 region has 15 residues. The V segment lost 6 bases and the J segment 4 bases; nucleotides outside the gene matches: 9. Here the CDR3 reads CASRREQGAGTEAFF. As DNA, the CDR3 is TGTGCCAGTAGGCGAGAACAGGGGGCTGGCACTGAAGCTTTCTTT.

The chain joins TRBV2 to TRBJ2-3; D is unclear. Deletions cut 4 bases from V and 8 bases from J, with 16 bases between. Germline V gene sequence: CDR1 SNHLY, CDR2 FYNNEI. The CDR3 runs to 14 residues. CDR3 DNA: TGTGCCAGCAGTGGGGCGACCGCTACCGCTACGCAGTATTTT. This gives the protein CASSGATATATQYF.

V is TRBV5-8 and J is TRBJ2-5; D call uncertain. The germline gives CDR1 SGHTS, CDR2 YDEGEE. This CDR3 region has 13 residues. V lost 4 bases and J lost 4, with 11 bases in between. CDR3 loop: CASSPVYRETQYF. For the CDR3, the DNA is TGTGCCAGCAGCCCAGTATACAGAGAGACCCAGTACTTC.

The CDR3 DNA sequence: TGTGCCAGCAGCTCCCAACTCCCGGGACAGGGGTGGTACGAGCAGTACTTC. Protein sequence: CASSSQLPGQGWYEQYF. The V and J genes are TRBV11-3 and TRBJ2-7, with 10 bases matching TRBD1. V shed 4 bases, J shed 4 bases, and the junction held 13 bases outside the gene matches. The CDR3 runs 17 residues. Germline lookup yields CDR1 SGHNT and CDR2 YENEEA.

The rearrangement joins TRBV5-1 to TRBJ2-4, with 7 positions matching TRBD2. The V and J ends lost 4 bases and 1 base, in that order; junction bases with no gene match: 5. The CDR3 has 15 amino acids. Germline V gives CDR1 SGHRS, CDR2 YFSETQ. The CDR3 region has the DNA TGCGCCAGCAGCCCTCTGGGAGGGGCCAAAAACATTCAGTACTTC. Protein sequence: CASSPLGGAKNIQYF.

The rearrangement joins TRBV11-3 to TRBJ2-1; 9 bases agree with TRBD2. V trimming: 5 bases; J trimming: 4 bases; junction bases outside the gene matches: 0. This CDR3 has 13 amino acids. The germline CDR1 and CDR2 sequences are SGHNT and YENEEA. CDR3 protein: CASSLAGYNEQFF. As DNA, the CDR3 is TGTGCCAGCAGCCTAGCGGGGTACAATGAGCAGTTCTTC.

The CDR3 sequence is CASSEARHQYQETQYF. The CDR3 nucleotides read TGTGCCAGCAGTGAAGCCAGGCACCAGTACCAAGAGACCCAGTACTTC. The chain links TRBV6-1 to TRBJ2-5; D gene uncertain. CDR1 MNHNS and CDR2 SASEGT come from the germline V gene. Trimming removed 0 bases from V and 0 bases from J, with 11 bases in between. This CDR3 is built from 16 residues.

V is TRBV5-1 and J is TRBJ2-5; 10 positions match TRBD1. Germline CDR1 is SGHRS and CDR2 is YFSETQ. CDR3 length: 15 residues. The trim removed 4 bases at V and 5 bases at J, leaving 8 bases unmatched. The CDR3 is CASSPGQGMGETQYF. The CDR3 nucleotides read TGCGCCAGCAGCCCGGGACAGGGGATGGGGGAGACCCAGTACTTC.

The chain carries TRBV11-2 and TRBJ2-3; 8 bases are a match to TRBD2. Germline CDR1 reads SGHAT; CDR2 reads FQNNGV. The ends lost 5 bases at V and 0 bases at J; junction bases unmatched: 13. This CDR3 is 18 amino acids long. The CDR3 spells CASSRIPVAGYSTDTQYF. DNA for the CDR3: TGTGCCAGCAGCCGGATCCCGGTAGCGGGGTATAGCACAGATACGCAGTATTTT.

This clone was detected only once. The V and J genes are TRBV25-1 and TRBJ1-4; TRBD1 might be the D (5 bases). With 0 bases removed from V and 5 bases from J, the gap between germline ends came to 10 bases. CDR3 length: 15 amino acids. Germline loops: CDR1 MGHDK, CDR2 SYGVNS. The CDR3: CASSEYGAGNEKLFF. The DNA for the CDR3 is TGTGCCAGCAGTGAATATGGAGCAGGGAATGAAAAACTGTTTTTT.

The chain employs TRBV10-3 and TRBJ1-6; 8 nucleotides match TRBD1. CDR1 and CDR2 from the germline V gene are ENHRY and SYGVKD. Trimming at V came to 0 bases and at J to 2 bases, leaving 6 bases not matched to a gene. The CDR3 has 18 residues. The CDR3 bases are TGTGCCATCAGTGAGTCGATCGGCAGGGGGCCCTATAATTCACCCCTCCACTTT. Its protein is CAISESIGRGPYNSPLHF.